This TCR beta chain was captured in a study of T cells after yellow fever vaccination. Overall study results and limits: In FACS-sorted repertoires, abundant clonotypes from the bulk population could appear as contaminants. In post-booster samples, most primary-vaccination clones reappeared (about 95% CD4, approximately 91% CD8). The secondary response was weaker, and its peak arrived faster, on day 5 versus 15.

V gave up 7 bases and J gave up 2 bases, with 6 bases separating them. Germline CDR1 reads SGHAT; CDR2 reads FQNNGV. The CDR3 is made up of 12 amino acids. As regards this clonotype: Its antigen is currently unknown.

Template-switching 5'RACE yielded the TCR cDNA; a universal primer site and UMIs were added in the process. TCRdb re-called the 5' RACE reads through MiXCR, storing one row per CDR3 protein. The table has a few hundred thousand distinct CDR3 sequences, 13% seen once. The chain has TRBV11-2 and TRBJ1-3, with D unresolved. This TCR came from a man aged 25 to 40 who received the YFV17D yellow fever vaccine. This material consisted of CD4+ T cells sorted from PBMCs, taken 45 days after the yellow fever booster vaccination. This CDR3 reads CASTPAGNTIYF. The CDR3 bases are TGTGCCAGCACCCCGGCTGGAAACACCATATATTTT. The variable domain in full, completed from reference TRBV11-2 and TRBJ1-3, reads EAGVAQSPRYKIIEKRQSVAFWCNPISGHATLYWYQQILGQGPKLLIQFQNNGVVDDSQLPKDRFSAERLKGVDSTLKIQPAKLEDSAVYLCASTPAGNTIYFGEGSWLTVV.